This entry lists 20 T cell receptor beta chains sequenced from one sample in a study of blood T cell repertoires in COVID-19. Profiling relied on immunoSEQ multiplex PCR, and the TCRdb table lists in-frame clones only, not all of them. Among 50,000 to 70,000 clones listed, 70% to 85% were seen once. Sequenced: peripheral blood. These receptors all come from a man in his sixties with acute or convalescent COVID-19.

The table lists this clone with a few counts. The chain is built from TRBV15 and TRBJ1-2; TRBD1 might be the D (5 bases). Trimming cost V 8 bases and J 8 bases, with 18 bases left between them. The CDR3 is made up of 13 amino acids. Germline V lookup: CDR1 LNHNV, CDR2 YYDKDF (reference sequence). The CDR3 loop reads CATRNSGARGYTF. CDR3 coding DNA: TGTGCCACCCGCAACAGTGGGGCTAGGGGCTACACCTTC. The whole variable domain, filled in from reference TRBV15 and TRBJ1-2, reads DAMVIQNPRYQVTQFGKPVTLSCSQTLNHNVMYWYQQKSSQAPKLLFHYYDKDFNNEADTPDNFQSRRPNTSFCFLDIRSPGLGDTAMYLCATRNSGARGYTFGSGTRLTVV.

The chain combines TRBV9 with TRBJ2-2, with D possibly matching TRBD2 (6 bases). V lost 1 base to trimming and J lost 8 bases, with 12 bases between them. The CDR3 extends over 14 amino acids. Germline V gene lookup returns CDR1 SGDLS and CDR2 YYNGEE. The CDR3 DNA reads as TGTGCCAGCAGCGTACCTAGCGTTGGTGGGGAGCTGTTTTTT. Translating gives CASSVPSVGGELFF.

This clone was detected only a few times. J is TRBJ1-2 and V is TRBV19, with 9 bases identical to TRBD1. Germline CDR1 and CDR2: LNHDA and SQIVND (reference sequence). This CDR3 is 15 amino acids long. The V and J ends lost 3 bases and 4 bases, in that order; junction bases with no gene match: 6. The CDR3: CASSITGGRGYGYTF. CDR3 DNA: TGTGCCAGTAGTATTACAGGGGGCCGTGGCTATGGCTACACCTTC.

The genes are TRBV18 and TRBJ1-1, with no clear D. The germline V gene has CDR1 KGHSH and CDR2 LQKENI. The CDR3 covers 14 residues. V gave up 4 bases and J gave up 0 bases, with 9 bases separating them. CDR3 bases: TGTGCCAGCTCACTGGAGGCGTTGAACACTGAAGCTTTCTTT. This sequence encodes CASSLEALNTEAFF. The variable domain in full, with the rest retrieved from reference TRBV18 and TRBJ1-1, is NAGVMQNPRHLVRRRGQEARLRCSPMKGHSHVYWYRQLPEEGLKFMVYLQKENIIDESGMPKERFSAEFPKEGPSILRIQQVVRGDSAAYFCASSLEALNTEAFFGQGTRLTVV.

V usage is TRBV28 and J usage is TRBJ1-1; D might be TRBD1 (6 bases). Germline V gene sequence: CDR1 MDHEN, CDR2 SYDVKM. The germline V and J ends were trimmed by 3 bases and 10 bases, with 9 bases remaining between them. The CDR3 extends over 11 amino acids. The CDR3 sequence is CASSLSRGAFF. DNA of the CDR3: TGTGCCAGCAGTTTGTCCAGGGGAGCTTTCTTT.

The chain recombines TRBV14 with TRBJ2-7; 8 nucleotides align to TRBD1. The CDR3 extends over 13 amino acids. Trimming cost V 4 bases and J 5 bases; bases outside gene matches: 4. The germline CDR1 and CDR2 sequences are SGHDN and FVKESK. CDR3: CASSPNRGNEQYF. CDR3 nucleotide sequence: TGTGCCAGCAGCCCGAACAGGGGGAACGAGCAGTACTTC.

V gene TRBV11-2 combines with J gene TRBJ1-1, with D uncertain. The CDR3 length is 12 residues. Germline V gives CDR1 SGHAT, CDR2 FQNNGV. Trimming shortened V by 5 bases and J by 8 bases, and 12 bases separated the two germline ends. CDR3 amino acids: CASSQKSREAFF. CDR3 coding DNA: TGTGCCAGCAGCCAAAAGTCCAGGGAAGCTTTCTTT. Variable domain in full (rest from reference TRBV11-2 and TRBJ1-1): EAGVAQSPRYKIIEKRQSVAFWCNPISGHATLYWYQQILGQGPKLLIQFQNNGVVDDSQLPKDRFSAERLKGVDSTLKIQPAKLEDSAVYLCASSQKSREAFFGQGTRLTVV.

This clone has only one observation. This rearrangement joins TRBV11-3 to TRBJ2-1, with D possibly TRBD2 on 5 matching bases. The length of the CDR3 is 14 residues. V was cut by 5 bases and J by 2 bases, with 10 bases left in between. Per germline, CDR1 SGHNT and CDR2 YENEEA. The CDR3 sequence: CASSISGTYNEQFF. The CDR3 nucleotides are TGTGCCAGCAGCATTTCCGGGACCTACAATGAGCAGTTCTTC.

The gene calls are TRBV6-5 and TRBJ1-3; TRBD1 agrees at 7 bases. Germline trimming cut 4 bases from V and 8 bases from J; bases unmatched to any gene: 8. The CDR3 is 14 amino acids. CDR1 and CDR2 from the germline V gene are MNHEY and SVGAGI. CDR3 DNA: TGTGCCAGCAGTTCAGCAGGGGGACCGGACACCATATATTTT. Translating gives CASSSAGGPDTIYF.

This clone was picked up one time. The V and J genes are TRBV9 and TRBJ2-7, with 10 bases that match TRBD1. The CDR3 is 14 residues long. Germline lookup yields CDR1 SGDLS and CDR2 YYNGEE. The trim removed 4 bases at V and 4 bases at J, leaving 5 bases unmatched. The CDR3 loop reads CASSTGTGAYEQYF. The CDR3 nucleotides are TGTGCCAGCAGCACTGGGACAGGGGCGTACGAGCAGTACTTC.

The chain combines TRBV7-3 with TRBJ2-2; 10 bases are a match to TRBD2. Per the germline V gene, CDR1 is SGHTA and CDR2 is FQGTGA. V lost 2 bases and J lost 5; bases outside the gene matches: 5. The CDR3 loop spans 16 amino acids. The CDR3 sequence is CASSLGLAGVTGELFF. In DNA, the CDR3 is TGTGCCAGCAGCTTAGGGCTAGCGGGAGTTACCGGGGAGCTGTTTTTT.

The chain uses TRBV6-5 and TRBJ2-5; possible D gene TRBD1, 6 bases. Germline CDR1 MNHEY, CDR2 SVGAGI. CDR3 size: 14 residues. V was trimmed by 3 bases and J by 5 bases, leaving 13 bases between them. This CDR3 reads CASSYHGQLETQYF. For the CDR3, the DNA is TGTGCCAGCAGTTATCACGGACAGCTCGAGACCCAGTACTTC.

This rearrangement joins TRBV28 to TRBJ2-1, with 8 nucleotides matching TRBD2. The CDR3 sequence is 16 residues long. Trimming removed 3 bases from V and 9 bases from J; junction bases left unmatched: 13. CDR1 is MDHEN and CDR2 is SYDVKM in the germline V gene. CDR3 nucleotides: TGTGCCAGCAGTTTCCAGCTAGCGGGTGCCCTGAGTGAGCAGTTCTTC. It yields the protein CASSFQLAGALSEQFF.

V gene TRBV27 combines with J gene TRBJ2-4, with 7 bases matching TRBD1. The CDR3 runs to 15 residues. Per the germline V gene, CDR1 is MNHEY and CDR2 is SMNVEV (reference sequence). With V trimmed by 0 bases and J by 6 bases, 5 bases remained unmatched. CDR3 sequence reads: CASSLSLGGINIQYF. The CDR3 DNA reads as TGTGCCAGCAGTTTATCCCTAGGGGGCATAAACATTCAGTACTTC.

The chain employs TRBV19 and TRBJ2-3; 9 bases are a match to TRBD2. Losses at the gene ends were 3 bases for V and 4 bases for J; bases not matched to a gene: 17. The germline V gene encodes CDR1 LNHDA and CDR2 SQIVND (reference sequence). The CDR3 spans 19 residues. This CDR3 reads CASSMWRDSGSGRPDTQYF. CDR3 nucleotides: TGTGCCAGTAGTATGTGGAGGGACTCTGGAAGCGGGAGGCCAGATACGCAGTATTTT.

The chain recombines TRBV2 with TRBJ2-3; TRBD1 is a possible D gene (7 bases). Germline CDR1 is SNHLY and CDR2 is FYNNEI. The ends were cut back, 3 bases at V and 0 bases at J, with 16 bases in the middle. The CDR3 is 17 amino acids. The CDR3 loop is CASSDSSGGISTDTQYF. The CDR3 DNA reads TGTGCCAGCAGTGACTCGTCAGGGGGGATAAGCACAGATACGCAGTATTTT.

The CDR3 bases are TGTGCCAGCAGCCAAGCAGGGGACTATGGCTACACCTTC. Translation gives CASSQAGDYGYTF. The rearrangement joins TRBV3-1 (or the pseudogene TRBV3-2) to TRBJ1-2; D might be TRBD1 (6 bases). The CDR3 spans 13 residues. V was trimmed by 1 base and J by 3 bases, leaving 6 bases between them. CDR1 is LGHDT, CDR2 YNNKEL, per germline (reference sequence).

The chain carries TRBV9 and TRBJ1-2; 8 bases match TRBD1. The CDR3 extends over 18 amino acids. The germline V gene has CDR1 SGDLS and CDR2 YYNGEE. J was trimmed by 2 bases and V by 2 bases; bases with no gene match: 14. The CDR3 DNA sequence: TGTGCCAGCAGCGTTCATCGGGCAGGGGGCGCATTGAACTATGGCTACACCTTC. Protein sequence: CASSVHRAGGALNYGYTF.

The V call is TRBV11-2, the J call TRBJ2-7, with TRBD2 identical over 11 bases. The V segment lost 4 bases and the J segment 2 bases; nucleotides outside the gene matches: 4. Per germline, CDR1 SGHAT and CDR2 FQNNGV. The CDR3 runs to 15 residues. CDR3 in DNA: TGTGCCAGCAGCTCTAGACTAGCGGGACCCTACGAGCAGTACTTC. It encodes CASSSRLAGPYEQYF.

V usage is TRBV27 and J usage is TRBJ2-1, with D possibly TRBD2 on 6 matching bases. CDR1 and CDR2 from the germline V gene are MNHEY and SMNVEV (reference sequence). V was shortened by 6 bases and J by 5 bases, with 17 bases between the two germline ends. This CDR3 is 15 amino acids long. The CDR3 region is CASRRVGGNNNEQFF. CDR3 in DNA: TGTGCCAGCAGACGGGTTGGCGGGAATAACAATGAGCAGTTCTTC.